This entry features one T cell receptor beta chain sequence. The V and J ends lost 6 bases and 2 bases respectively, with 14 bases between them. CDR3 size: 15 residues. Germline CDR1 is LNHDA and CDR2 is SQIVND (reference sequence). This sample was included in a study of blood T cell repertoires in COVID-19. Overall study: Donors in the United States, Italy and Spain gave samples during acute or convalescent COVID-19. PBMCs, B-cell-depleted T cells, or T cells were the source of the cDNA or gDNA that made up the material.

Original handling: Nucleated cell number was recorded as an estimate derived from reference gene primer amplification. Sequencing was performed with immunoSEQ multiplex PCR; in TCRdb, only in-frame clones are kept and a portion is missing. The V and J calls and clone size come from that table; D and trimming were worked out from the DNA. Of around 70,000 clones in the sample, roughly 90% were seen once. The rearrangement uses TRBV19 and TRBJ2-1, with D tentatively TRBD2 (5 bases). The receptor comes from a woman in her sixties or seventies with active COVID-19. Sample: peripheral blood. The DNA for the CDR3 is TGTGCCAGTAGCTCGGGGAGTCGGACCTACAATGAGCAGTTCTTC. Its translation is CASSSGSRTYNEQFF.